The 23 T cell receptor beta chains in this list originate from one sample, sequenced in a study of blood T cell repertoires in COVID-19. Profiled with immunoSEQ multiplex PCR; TCRdb holds only in-frame clones, not every one. The data show about 320,000 clones, nearly 90% seen once. Sequencing used PBMCs or T cells enriched from blood (not recorded which). These receptors all stem from a woman in her twenties or thirties who had recovered from COVID-19.

This chain links TRBV21-1 with TRBJ2-3; the D call in the table, TRBD1, was not verified against the DNA. TRBV21-1 is flagged as a pseudogene. This CDR3 has 17 amino acids. The CDR3 reads CASSKDTQARRSDTQYF. For the CDR3, the DNA is TGTGCCAGCAGCAAAGACACGCAGGCCCGCAGGTCAGATACGCAGTATTTT.

The V call is TRBV13, the J call TRBJ2-5; 8 bases are shared with TRBD2. J was trimmed by 2 bases and V by 4 bases; bases with no gene match: 9. The CDR3 loop spans 16 amino acids. Per germline, CDR1 PRHDT and CDR2 FYEKMQ (reference sequence). The CDR3 DNA reads TGTGCCAGCAGCTCCTGGGGTAGCGGGGTTCAAGAGACCCAGTACTTC. Translation gives CASSSWGSGVQETQYF.

The table lists this clone with a count of one. The chain links TRBV3-1 (or the pseudogene TRBV3-2) to TRBJ1-4, with 7 bases lining up with TRBD1. Trimming at V came to 0 bases and at J to 7 bases, leaving 2 bases not matched to a gene. The CDR3 is 14 residues long. Germline CDR1 reads LGHDT; CDR2 reads YNNKEL (reference sequence). This CDR3 reads CASSQDYRGEKLFF. DNA for the CDR3: TGTGCCAGCAGCCAAGATTACAGGGGTGAAAAACTGTTTTTT.

The chain has TRBV5-6 and TRBJ1-1, with 9 bases that match TRBD1. The CDR3 consists of 16 residues. Unmatched junction bases numbered 12, after V lost 4 bases and J lost 5 bases. Germline V gene lookup returns CDR1 SGHDT and CDR2 YYEEEE. The CDR3 DNA reads as TGTGCCAGCAGCCCTGACAGGGGGTGGGGGGGAACTGAAGCTTTCTTT. This encodes CASSPDRGWGGTEAFF.

J is TRBJ1-2 and V is TRBV7-2; 7 bases are a match to TRBD1. Trimming at V came to 5 bases and at J to 2 bases, leaving 5 bases not matched to a gene. The CDR3 totals 14 residues. Per the germline V gene, CDR1 is SGHTA and CDR2 is FQGNSA. For the CDR3, the DNA is TGTGCCAGCAGCCCCACGACAGGGAACTATGGCTACACCTTC. This sequence encodes CASSPTTGNYGYTF. The complete variable domain, with remaining parts taken from reference TRBV7-2 and TRBJ1-2, reads GAGVSQSPSNKVTEKGKDVELRCDPISGHTALYWYRQSLGQGLEFLIYFQGNSAPDKSGLPSDRFSAERTGGSVSTLTIQRTQQEDSAVYLCASSPTTGNYGYTFGSGTRLTVV.

This chain links TRBV6-5 with TRBJ2-1, with TRBD2 matching 7 bases. CDR3 length equals 12 residues. After removal of 8 bases from V and 3 bases from J, the junction contained 1 base not matched to a gene. Germline V CDR1 and CDR2: MNHEY, SVGAGI. The CDR3 DNA follows: TGTGCCAGCGGCGGGAGCTACAATGAGCAGTTCTTC. Translation: CASGGSYNEQFF.

This chain joins TRBV27 and TRBJ2-3; TRBD2 agrees at 15 bases. Germline CDR1 MNHEY, CDR2 SMNVEV (reference sequence). V trimming: 5 bases; J trimming: 6 bases; junction bases outside the gene matches: 6. This CDR3 has 16 residues. CDR3 region: CASSPRTSGGADTQYF. In DNA form, the CDR3 reads TGTGCCAGCAGTCCCCGGACTAGCGGGGGGGCGGATACGCAGTATTTT.

This clone was recorded once. This chain connects TRBV18 to TRBJ1-2; D is undetermined. V was clipped by 6 bases and J by 5 bases, with 16 bases between them. Per the germline V gene, CDR1 is KGHSH and CDR2 is LQKENI. The CDR3 covers 14 residues. CDR3 in amino acids: CASSPAQASYGYTF. The DNA of the CDR3 is TGTGCCAGCTCGCCCGCTCAGGCGAGTTATGGCTACACCTTC.

The V and J genes are TRBV6-2 or TRBV6-3 and TRBJ2-3; D ambiguous. The V gene's germline CDR1 is MNHEY and CDR2 SVGEGT. This CDR3 has 14 amino acids. The V end was cut by 0 bases, the J end by 5 bases, with 9 bases between. The CDR3 spells CASSYSSERDTQYF. The CDR3 DNA sequence: TGTGCCAGCAGTTACTCGAGCGAGCGAGATACGCAGTATTTT.

This chain uses TRBV24-1 with TRBJ1-2; tentatively, D is TRBD1 (6 bases). Trimming took off 5 bases at V and 8 bases at J, with 14 bases between the two ends. Germline lookup yields CDR1 KGHDR and CDR2 SFDVKD. The CDR3 sequence is 13 residues long. The DNA for the CDR3 is TGTGCCACCAGTGCCCCGGGAGGGGGAGGCTACACCTTC. Encoded protein: CATSAPGGGGYTF.

This chain links TRBV4-1 with TRBJ1-2; D unclear. Per the germline V gene, CDR1 is MGHRA and CDR2 is YSYEKL. This CDR3 has 13 residues. Trimming stripped 0 bases from V and 5 bases from J, with 7 bases between. CDR3 in DNA: TGCGCCAGCAGCCAAGATCCCCTGTATGGCTACACCTTC. Amino acids: CASSQDPLYGYTF.

The chain is built from TRBV7-2 and TRBJ2-1, with a possible D match to TRBD2 (5 bases). V was shortened by 5 bases and J by 9 bases, with 20 bases between the two germline ends. Germline CDR1 reads SGHTA; CDR2 reads FQGNSA. This CDR3 comprises 15 residues. CDR3 sequence reads: CASSPPLGSLGEQFF. DNA for the CDR3: TGTGCCAGCAGCCCCCCGCTTGGGAGCCTCGGTGAGCAGTTCTTC.

The J gene is TRBJ1-5, the V gene TRBV20-1; D unresolved. The germline CDR1 and CDR2 sequences are DFQATT and SNEGSKA (reference sequence). V lost 3 bases, J lost 5 bases, and 11 bases lay in between. The CDR3 has 13 residues. CDR3 coding DNA: TGCAGTGCTAGTCCCGGGTCGGATCAGCCCCAGCATTTT. Protein product: CSASPGSDQPQHF.

This clone was seen a single time. The rearrangement joins TRBV24-1 to TRBJ1-1, with TRBD1 matching over 9 bases. V lost 1 base, J lost 7 bases, and 6 bases stayed unmatched. This CDR3 contains 15 residues. In germline, CDR1 is KGHDR, CDR2 SFDVKD. In DNA form, the CDR3 reads TGTGCCACCAGTGATTTTGGGGACAGGGCAGGTGAAGCTTTCTTT. Residues: CATSDFGDRAGEAFF.

The chain combines TRBV10-3 with TRBJ1-2, with 9 bases fitting TRBD1. The ends lost 0 bases at V and 2 bases at J; junction bases unmatched: 4. This CDR3 has 16 amino acids. Per germline, CDR1 ENHRY and CDR2 SYGVKD. The chain's CDR3 is CAISESRTGANYGYTF. The CDR3 DNA reads as TGTGCCATCAGTGAGTCTCGGACAGGGGCCAACTATGGCTACACCTTC.

This chain connects TRBV27 to TRBJ2-4; D gene ambiguous. V was shortened by 6 bases and J by 0 bases, with 6 bases between the two germline ends. This CDR3 comprises 13 residues. Germline V gives CDR1 MNHEY, CDR2 SMNVEV (reference sequence). The CDR3 is CASSPVAKNIQYF. In DNA form, the CDR3 reads TGTGCCAGCAGCCCCGTAGCCAAAAACATTCAGTACTTC.

The chain combines TRBV3-1 (or the pseudogene TRBV3-2) with TRBJ1-3; D gene ambiguous. The CDR3 runs 13 residues. Trimming took 2 bases from V and 6 from J, leaving 8 bases between them. The germline V gene encodes CDR1 LGHDT and CDR2 YNNKEL (reference sequence). The DNA for the CDR3 is TGTGCCAGCAGCCAATCCCTTAAAAACACCATATATTTT. Translating it yields CASSQSLKNTIYF.

This chain connects TRBV6-1 to TRBJ1-4; D call uncertain. Germline CDR1 MNHNS, CDR2 SASEGT. Deletions cut 0 bases from V and 0 bases from J, with 11 bases between. There are 17 residues in the CDR3. The CDR3 coding sequence is TGTGCCAGCAGTGAAGCGGGCTGGCGGGCAACTAATGAAAAACTGTTTTTT. This translates into CASSEAGWRATNEKLFF.

Details on this clone: The same CDR3 is also encoded by other DNA sequences in this sample. The chain recombines TRBV6-5 with TRBJ1-1, with 8 bases lining up with TRBD1. In germline, CDR1 is MNHEY, CDR2 SVGAGI. V was pared by 5 bases and J by 3 bases, with 5 bases of the junction left unmatched. The length of the CDR3 is 14 residues. In DNA, the CDR3 is TGTGCCAGCAGTAGACAGGGGCGGGACACTGAAGCTTTCTTT. Amino acid sequence: CASSRQGRDTEAFF.

This chain uses TRBV14 with TRBJ2-4; tentative D call: TRBD1 (6 bases). The germline V and J ends were trimmed by 4 bases and 4 bases, with 11 bases remaining between them. The CDR3 length is 14 residues. Germline CDR1 and CDR2: SGHDN and FVKESK. CDR3 loop: CASSRTGQKNIQYF. The CDR3 DNA reads as TGTGCCAGCAGCCGGACTGGACAGAAAAACATTCAGTACTTC.

The chain combines TRBV9 with TRBJ1-2; tentative D call: TRBD1 (5 bases). The CDR3 extends over 13 amino acids. Trimming took 1 base from V and 8 from J, leaving 12 bases between them. The germline gives CDR1 SGDLS, CDR2 YYNGEE. In DNA, the CDR3 is TGTGCCAGCAGCGTACGGCAGGGCCTAGGCTACACCTTC. Its translation is CASSVRQGLGYTF.

The chain employs TRBV7-6 and TRBJ1-1; D not resolved. Germline V gene lookup returns CDR1 SGHVS and CDR2 FNYEAQ. With 5 bases removed from V and 4 bases from J, the gap between germline ends came to 17 bases. The CDR3 is 15 amino acids. The CDR3 spells CASSNVETEFTEAFF. The CDR3 DNA sequence: TGTGCCAGCAGCAACGTGGAGACCGAGTTCACTGAAGCTTTCTTT.

The CDR3 nucleotides are TGCGCCAGCAGCGCCCCCCCCAGGAACTCGTCTGGAAACACCATATATTTT. Its protein product is CASSAPPRNSSGNTIYF. The chain joins TRBV4-1 to TRBJ1-3, with D unclear. Germline CDR1 MGHRA, CDR2 YSYEKL. Between the trimmed V and J ends, which lost 5 bases and 1 base, there was a span of 18 bases. The CDR3 runs to 17 residues.